Below are 30 T cell receptor beta chains sequenced from a single sample in a study of blood T cell repertoires in COVID-19. Measured with immunoSEQ multiplex PCR; TCRdb has only the in-frame clones, and not every one. The top ten hold 5.5% to 7.5% of the sample, which has around 59,000 clones, 70% to 90% seen once. Input material: peripheral blood. These receptors were obtained from a man aged 55 to 70 with acute or convalescent COVID-19.

This rearrangement joins TRBV6-6 to TRBJ1-2; possibly TRBD1 for D (6 bases). Germline loops: CDR1 MNHNY, CDR2 SVGAGI (reference sequence). Trimming pared 6 bases from V and 2 bases from J, leaving 10 bases between. The CDR3 loop spans 13 amino acids. The DNA for the CDR3 is TGTGCCAGCAGCCCTGGACAGAACTATGGCTACACCTTC. It yields the protein CASSPGQNYGYTF.

The chain combines TRBV6-5 with TRBJ2-2, with 8 positions matching TRBD2. The CDR3 is 15 residues long. Trimming at V came to 10 bases and at J to 1 base, leaving 8 bases not matched to a gene. Germline V lookup: CDR1 MNHEY, CDR2 SVGAGI. The CDR3 nucleotides read TGTGCCATCCGCCCCGGGAGGGGGAACACCGGGGAGCTGTTTTTT. Translation gives CAIRPGRGNTGELFF.

V is TRBV19 and J is TRBJ2-1, with D possibly being TRBD1 (5 bases). The CDR3 extends over 13 amino acids. Trimming pared 6 bases from V and 7 bases from J, leaving 13 bases between. Germline-derived CDR1 and CDR2 are LNHDA and SQIVND (reference sequence). CDR3 region: CASREGAWNEQFF. The CDR3 coding sequence is TGTGCCAGTAGGGAAGGGGCTTGGAATGAGCAGTTCTTC.

In its sample, this clone was seen once. The chain combines TRBV5-1 with TRBJ1-2, with 8 bases aligning to TRBD1. Germline V gene sequence: CDR1 SGHRS, CDR2 YFSETQ. The CDR3 runs to 15 residues. V shed 1 base, J shed 0 bases, and the junction held 2 bases outside the gene matches. For the CDR3, the DNA is TGCGCCAGCAGCTTGACAGGGGGATCTAACTATGGCTACACCTTC. Residues: CASSLTGGSNYGYTF.

V and J are TRBV7-2 and TRBJ2-3; D might be TRBD2 (6 bases). V was cut by 3 bases and J by 2 bases, with 12 bases left in between. Germline values: CDR1 SGHTA, CDR2 FQGNSA. CDR3 length: 15 residues. CDR3 sequence: CASSFARGSTDTQYF. CDR3 nucleotides: TGTGCCAGCAGCTTTGCCCGGGGGTCCACAGATACGCAGTATTTT.

The chain recombines TRBV12-5 with TRBJ1-1; D perhaps matches TRBD1 (5 bases). V was trimmed by 4 bases and J by 6 bases, leaving 12 bases between them. CDR3 length: 13 residues. CDR1 is LGHNT, CDR2 FRNRAP, per germline. The CDR3 protein is CASGSGVGAEAFF. The CDR3 DNA sequence: TGTGCTAGTGGTTCCGGTGTAGGGGCTGAAGCTTTCTTT. Using reference TRBV12-5 and TRBJ1-1 for the parts outside the CDR3, the full variable domain is DARVTQTPRHKVTEMGQEVTMRCQPILGHNTVFWYRQTMMQGLELLAYFRNRAPLDDSGMPKDRFSAEMPDATLATLKIQPSEPRDSAVYFCASGSGVGAEAFFGQGTRLTVV.

The chain joins TRBV30 to TRBJ1-3, with unresolved D. CDR3 length: 14 amino acids. From germline, CDR1 is GTSNPN and CDR2 SVGIG (reference sequence). V gave up 0 bases and J gave up 4 bases, with 10 bases separating them. The CDR3 sequence: CAWSVQRVGNTIYF. The CDR3 DNA reads TGTGCCTGGAGTGTACAGAGGGTAGGAAACACCATATATTTT.

This clone was recorded only once. This chain uses TRBV5-1 with TRBJ2-2, with TRBD1 as a possible D gene (6 bases). V gave up 0 bases and J gave up 0 bases, with 12 bases separating them. The germline CDR1 and CDR2 sequences are SGHRS and YFSETQ. CDR3 size: 17 residues. CDR3 nucleotides: TGCGCCAGCAGCTTGGATAGGGGGATCTCGAACACCGGGGAGCTGTTTTTT. It codes for CASSLDRGISNTGELFF.

CDR3 DNA sequence: TGTGCCAGCTGGGGAGGGAGCGACGGCTATGGCTACACCTTC. Translated: CASWGGSDGYGYTF. The chain has TRBV28 and TRBJ1-2, with unresolved D. Germline loops: CDR1 MDHEN, CDR2 SYDVKM. CDR3 length equals 14 residues. The V gene lost 8 bases and the J gene lost 4 bases, with 17 bases spanning the gap.

The chain has TRBV6-5 and TRBJ1-4, with D unresolved. V lost 8 bases, J lost 0 bases, and 13 bases lay in between. The V gene's germline CDR1 is MNHEY and CDR2 SVGAGI. This CDR3 is built from 15 residues. This CDR3 is CASRQVVATNEKLFF. DNA for the CDR3: TGTGCCAGCCGGCAGGTCGTCGCAACTAATGAAAAACTGTTTTTT.

This rearrangement joins TRBV19 to TRBJ1-2; 8 nucleotides match TRBD1. The CDR3 length is 14 residues. J gave up 4 bases and V 5 bases, and 6 bases lay outside the gene matches. The germline V gene has CDR1 LNHDA and CDR2 SQIVND (reference sequence). The CDR3 coding sequence is TGTGCCAGTAGTGACAGGGGACTGGGCTATGGCTACACCTTC. It codes for CASSDRGLGYGYTF.

The chain combines TRBV9 with TRBJ2-5; a possible D gene is TRBD2 (6 bases). V was pared by 4 bases and J by 3 bases, with 13 bases between. CDR1 is SGDLS and CDR2 is YYNGEE in the germline V gene. The CDR3 runs to 14 residues. CDR3 DNA sequence: TGTGCCAGCAGCCCGACTAGTGGGAAAGAGACCCAGTACTTC. Translated, it gives CASSPTSGKETQYF.

J is TRBJ2-7 and V is TRBV7-8, with 11 bases that match TRBD2. V gave up 4 bases and J gave up 0 bases; unmatched junction bases: 5. Per the germline V gene, CDR1 is SGHVS and CDR2 is FQNEAQ. This CDR3 comprises 16 residues. The CDR3 DNA sequence: TGTGCCAGCAGCTCCTTAGCGGGGGGGAGCTCCTACGAGCAGTACTTC. Its protein is CASSSLAGGSSYEQYF. Based on the CDR3 plus reference TRBV7-8 and TRBJ2-7, the full variable domain is GAGVSQSPRYKVAKRGQDVALRCDPISGHVSLFWYQQALGQGPEFLTYFQNEAQLDKSGLPSDRFFAERPEGSVSTLKIQRTQQEDSAVYLCASSSLAGGSSYEQYFGPGTRLTVT.

This clone appeared a few times. This chain links TRBV27 with TRBJ1-2, with no clear D. Germline CDR1 MNHEY, CDR2 SMNVEV (reference sequence). This CDR3 spans 11 amino acids. Deletions cut 0 bases from V and 11 bases from J, with 7 bases between. CDR3 coding DNA: TGTGCCAGCAGTTTATCGGGCACATACACCTTC. It translates to CASSLSGTYTF.

The CDR3 here is CASSSPVYEQYF. In DNA form, the CDR3 reads TGTGCCAGCAGTTCCCCTGTGTACGAGCAGTACTTC. This chain connects TRBV6-5 to TRBJ2-7; D is undetermined. The CDR3 contains 12 residues. Germline loops: CDR1 MNHEY, CDR2 SVGAGI. V was cut by 4 bases and J by 4 bases, with 8 bases left in between.

The rearrangement joins TRBV4-2 to TRBJ2-1; possible D gene TRBD2, 7 bases. The CDR3 has 15 residues. V lost 2 bases and J 8 bases, leaving 16 bases between the germline ends. Germline V gene data show CDR1 as LGHNA and CDR2 as YNFKEQ. The CDR3 bases are TGTGCCAGCAGCCAATTCGAGGGGGGGCCAGATGAGCAGTTCTTC. Its translation: CASSQFEGGPDEQFF.

The chain recombines TRBV11-2 with TRBJ1-1, with D unresolved. Germline CDR1 SGHAT, CDR2 FQNNGV. V was trimmed by 4 bases and J by 6 bases, leaving 12 bases between them. The CDR3 runs 13 residues. DNA of the CDR3: TGTGCCAGCAGCTCCGTGCAGGAGGCTGAAGCTTTCTTT. It codes for CASSSVQEAEAFF.

The chain recombines TRBV5-4 with TRBJ1-2, with 7 bases that match TRBD1. J was trimmed by 6 bases and V by 4 bases; bases with no gene match: 6. The CDR3 loop spans 13 amino acids. Germline V CDR1 and CDR2: SGHNT, YYREEE (reference sequence). The CDR3 nucleotides read TGTGCCAGCAGCATGACAGGGATGGATGGCTACACCTTC. Protein product: CASSMTGMDGYTF. The entire variable domain, with the rest obtained from reference TRBV5-4 and TRBJ1-2, is as follows: ETGVTQSPTHLIKTRGQQVTLRCSSQSGHNTVSWYQQALGQGPQFIFQYYREEENGRGNFPPRFSGLQFPNYSSELNVNALELDDSALYLCASSMTGMDGYTFGSGTRLTVV.

The V call is TRBV30, the J call TRBJ2-6; TRBD1 matches 8 bases. This CDR3 comprises 17 residues. J lost 0 bases, V lost 0 bases, and 4 bases had no gene match. CDR1 is GTSNPN and CDR2 is SVGIG in the germline V gene (reference sequence). The CDR3 DNA reads as TGTGCCTGGAGTGTTCAGGGGGCCCCCTCTGGGGCCAACGTCCTGACTTTC. As protein: CAWSVQGAPSGANVLTF.

The table lists this clone with a count of one. In nucleotides, the CDR3 is TGTGCCAGCAGCAGGAGACTAGCGGGGAGCTCCTACGAGCAGTACTTC. Translation: CASSRRLAGSSYEQYF. The chain recombines TRBV9 with TRBJ2-7; 11 bases fit TRBD2. The V segment lost 4 bases and the J segment 0 bases; nucleotides outside the gene matches: 6. The CDR3 covers 16 residues. Germline V gene sequence: CDR1 SGDLS, CDR2 YYNGEE.

This chain links TRBV3-1 (or the pseudogene TRBV3-2) with TRBJ1-4, with no clear D. CDR1 is LGHDT, CDR2 YNNKEL, per germline (reference sequence). The ends were cut back, 1 base at V and 8 bases at J, with 11 bases in the middle. The CDR3 sequence is 14 residues long. This CDR3 reads CASSQGGIREKLFF. As DNA, the CDR3 is TGTGCCAGCAGCCAAGGAGGTATTAGGGAAAAACTGTTTTTT.

The V and J genes are TRBV5-4 and TRBJ1-6; D gene unclear. The germline V gene has CDR1 SGHNT and CDR2 YYREEE (reference sequence). This CDR3 comprises 16 residues. V was clipped by 0 bases and J by 4 bases, with 11 bases between them. The CDR3 region has the DNA TGTGCCAGCAGCTTGGACCAACCGGGGTATAATTCACCCCTCCACTTT. Amino acids: CASSLDQPGYNSPLHF.

The chain uses TRBV5-5 and TRBJ2-1, with 9 bases lining up with TRBD2. V trimming: 0 bases; J trimming: 3 bases; junction bases outside the gene matches: 10. This CDR3 comprises 18 residues. Germline assignment: CDR1 SGHKS and CDR2 YYEKEE (reference sequence). CDR3 coding DNA: TGTGCCAGCAGCTTGGGGCAACTAAAGCGGGGGGTCTACAATGAGCAGTTCTTC. Protein sequence: CASSLGQLKRGVYNEQFF.

The CDR3 protein is CASKRDIYGYTF. DNA for the CDR3: TGTGCCAGCAAACGGGACATCTATGGCTACACCTTC. V gene TRBV28 combines with J gene TRBJ1-2, with a possible D match to TRBD1 (6 bases). The CDR3 is 12 amino acids. V shed 7 bases and J shed 4 bases, with 10 bases lying between them. Germline CDR1 reads MDHEN; CDR2 reads SYDVKM.

The chain is built from TRBV7-9 and TRBJ2-2, with 13 bases aligning to TRBD2. The germline V gene has CDR1 SEHNR and CDR2 FQNEAQ (reference sequence). This CDR3 has 19 amino acids. The V segment lost 5 bases and the J segment 4 bases; nucleotides outside the gene matches: 13. CDR3 DNA sequence: TGTGCCAGCAGCCTCTACGGACTAGCGGGGGTTTGGGGCACCGGGGAGCTGTTTTTT. The encoded protein is CASSLYGLAGVWGTGELFF.

There are a few counts of this clone. The genes are TRBV28 and TRBJ2-7, with D possibly TRBD2 on 5 matching bases. Deletions cut 3 bases from V and 1 base from J, with 16 bases between. The CDR3 spans 16 residues. Germline values: CDR1 MDHEN, CDR2 SYDVKM. CDR3 nucleotide sequence: TGTGCCAGCAGTTTCTCGCTAGAGGGCCTATCCTACGAGCAGTACTTC. Translation: CASSFSLEGLSYEQYF.

CDR3 amino acids: CASSQYATAGGSYNEQFF. The CDR3 nucleotides are TGCGCCAGCAGCCAATACGCGACAGCGGGGGGATCCTACAATGAGCAGTTCTTC. The rearrangement links TRBV4-1 to TRBJ2-1; 9 bases match TRBD2. The trim removed 2 bases at V and 1 base at J, leaving 9 bases unmatched. The length of the CDR3 is 18 residues. CDR1 is MGHRA and CDR2 is YSYEKL in the germline V gene.

This clone was counted once. The chain joins TRBV5-1 to TRBJ2-5, with 13 bases that match TRBD2. This CDR3 is 18 amino acids long. The V gene's germline CDR1 is SGHRS and CDR2 YFSETQ. J was trimmed by 3 bases and V by 0 bases; bases with no gene match: 8. The CDR3 DNA sequence: TGCGCCAGCAGCTTGGCCCGCACCGGGACTAGCGGGGAAGAGACCCAGTACTTC. This translates into CASSLARTGTSGEETQYF.

This clone was seen only a few times. The J gene is TRBJ1-1, the V gene TRBV14; D unresolved. Per germline, CDR1 SGHDN and CDR2 FVKESK. The V and J ends lost 2 bases and 2 bases respectively, with 9 bases between them. The CDR3 covers 14 residues. CDR3 DNA sequence: TGTGCCAGCAGCCAATACAACAGAAACACTGAAGCTTTCTTT. Encoded protein: CASSQYNRNTEAFF.

The chain uses TRBV5-4 and TRBJ2-5, with TRBD2 matching 14 bases. The germline V gene has CDR1 SGHNT and CDR2 YYREEE (reference sequence). The CDR3 covers 16 residues. Germline trimming cut 2 bases from V and 5 bases from J; bases unmatched to any gene: 5. For the CDR3, the DNA is TGTGCCAGCAGCTTAGGACTAGCGGGGGGCGATGAGACCCAGTACTTC. It specifies CASSLGLAGGDETQYF. Full variable domain (remainder filled in from reference TRBV5-4 and TRBJ2-5): ETGVTQSPTHLIKTRGQQVTLRCSSQSGHNTVSWYQQALGQGPQFIFQYYREEENGRGNFPPRFSGLQFPNYSSELNVNALELDDSALYLCASSLGLAGGDETQYFGPGTRLLVL.